This TCR beta chain was recorded in a study of blood T cells in healthy people across ages. Next came a second PCR, run for about 7 to 12 cycles, which used a sample-barcoded 5' primer along with a J-beta primer mix. TCRdb analysed the 5' RACE reads with MiXCR anew, one entry per CDR3 protein. The repertoire has fewer than 1,000,000 distinct CDR3 sequences, about 42% of them found once; the top ten carry 15% to 20%. CDR3 size: 15 residues. Trimming cost V 3 bases and J 0 bases, with 14 bases left between them. Germline CDR1 reads SQVTM; CDR2 reads ANQGSEA. The sequenced sample was blood. The chain carries TRBV29-1 and TRBJ2-5; D gene uncertain. This clonotype originated in a man aged 80 or over in good health. This CDR3 is CSVELFQGDQETQYF. CDR3 in DNA: TGCAGCGTTGAGCTTTTCCAAGGCGACCAAGAGACCCAGTACTTC.